This T cell receptor beta chain was recorded in a study of OX40 agonist ivuxolimab in advanced cancers. Only one count was recorded for this clone. TCRdb keeps only in-frame clones here, not all; method: immunoSEQ multiplex PCR. This table holds roughly 90,000 clones, about 89% found once. This material consisted of CD4+ or CD8+ T cells sorted from blood, taken in a trial of the OX40 agonist ivuxolimab. The receptor was derived from an adult with an advanced solid tumor such as melanoma, head and neck, liver or kidney cancer.

CDR3 sequence (DNA): TGCGCCAGCAGCTTCGGACCCGTTAGAGGTGGCTACACCTTC. Protein sequence: CASSFGPVRGGYTF. This rearrangement joins TRBV5-1 to TRBJ1-2; D gene unclear. The CDR3 has 14 residues. CDR1 SGHRS and CDR2 YFSETQ come from the germline V gene. V was trimmed by 2 bases and J by 7 bases, leaving 15 bases between them.